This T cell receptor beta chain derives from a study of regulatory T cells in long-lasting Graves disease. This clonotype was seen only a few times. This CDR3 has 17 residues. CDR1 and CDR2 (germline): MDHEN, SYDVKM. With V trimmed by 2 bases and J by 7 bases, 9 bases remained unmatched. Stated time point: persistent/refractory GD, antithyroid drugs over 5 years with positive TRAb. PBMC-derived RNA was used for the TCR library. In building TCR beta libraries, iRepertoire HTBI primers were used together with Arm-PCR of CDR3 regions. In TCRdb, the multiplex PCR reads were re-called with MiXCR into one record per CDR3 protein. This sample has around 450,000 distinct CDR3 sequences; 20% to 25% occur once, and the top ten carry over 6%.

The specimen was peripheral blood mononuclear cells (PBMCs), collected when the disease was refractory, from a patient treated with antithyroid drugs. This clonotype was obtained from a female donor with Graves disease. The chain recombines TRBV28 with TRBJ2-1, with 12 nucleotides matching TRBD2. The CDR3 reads CASSLDLAGGPRNEQFF. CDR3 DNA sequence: TGTGCCAGCAGTTTAGACCTAGCGGGAGGGCCCAGAAATGAGCAGTTCTTC.